This T cell receptor beta chain comes out of a study of shared clonotypes between healthy human individuals (dated by TCRdb to 2019 to 2021). With respect to the entire study: Two women and a few men aged 18 to 49 years were included in the cohort. For each donor, three plates each were used for CD4 naive and CD4 memory, two plates were used for CD8 naive, and one plate was used for CD8 memory. To increase sequencing depth and limit assay-specific biases, different laboratories used diverse techniques to prepare libraries and sequence TCR repertoires. Per donor, leukapheresis produced somewhere between about 0.94 and 8.9 billion PBMCs. To estimate repertoire size and how much clonotype sharing occurs between individuals, the study deeply sequenced the blood TCR repertoires of about five healthy adults. Here is what the overall study found, with its caveats: Sharing across several donors was observed for approximately 5% of naive CD4, 3% to 3.5% of naive CD8, about 2.5% of memory CD4, and around 0.42% of memory CD8 clonotypes. Incomplete sequencing was indicated by rarefaction of sorted-subset datasets, despite the large sequencing depth. Only blood was sampled, and tissue TCR repertoires likely differ from those in blood. Based on pairwise subsampling, the degree of clonotype sharing among donors was expected to be affected by sequencing depth. Because the study included a small number of donors, the genetic and exposure-history diversity represented was limited. Clonotypes shared by all four sorted-subset donors showed higher generation probabilities than non-shared clonotypes. Larger estimated clonotype richness was generally found for naive subsets than for memory subsets.

With respect to this clone: This clone's antigen is unknown. No base qualities exist here, and no much larger clone lies one base off it.

TCR CDR3 regions were amplified from genomic DNA by multiplex PCR using the deep immunoSEQ assay. Genomic DNA extracted from each cell subset was distributed evenly over all wells of several immunoSEQ 96-well plates, and each plate served as one replicate. Each replicate PCR for sorted subsets received about 210 ng genomic DNA, equal to about 30,000 T cell genomes. The purified libraries were quantified using a Qubit 3.0 fluorometer, sized with a Bioanalyzer 2100, and then quantified again using the KAPA Library Quantification kit. Each immunoSEQ 96-well plate was sequenced on its own single-read 150-cycle Illumina NextSeq 550 flow cell. Concerning the study's data processing: Because only junctional sequences without quality scores were contained in the immunoSEQ output, filtering matching that applied to full-length reads could not be performed. Sequences were annotated with PyIR, a Python wrapper for IgBLAST v1.9, and V/J genes and CDR3 were assigned using IMGT germline references. Reads were filtered out if the reads had weak V/J assignments (E-value above 1e-6), no CDR3, stop codons, out-of-frame junctions, or ambiguous translated residues. V3J clonotypes were defined as sequences sharing the same inferred V gene, J gene, and CDR3 amino acid sequence. Percentage overlap between repertoires was calculated by dividing the number of shared unique clonotypes by the size of the smaller repertoire. Richness of each repertoire was evaluated using RTK rarefaction, the Chao1 estimator, and Recon v2.1 estimates of unobserved clonotypes. For all TCRbeta clonotypes obtained by the gDNA method from a few donors, generation probabilities were computed with OLGA. TCRdb limited this immuneACCESS table to in-frame rearrangements with V and J called. A share of clones is missing; checked studies link under half to unresolved V genes, and the rest is unexplained. From that table come the V and J calls and clone size; the DNA was used to work out D and trimming. For this sample there are roughly 2.5 million clones; around nine tenths appear just once. Under 0.15% of the sample is in the top ten clones.

The CDR3 has 14 amino acids, counting the end cysteine and phenylalanine. Just the 42-base CDR3 DNA is kept, in frame starting at base 1. The germline V gene sets CDR1 to MNHEY and CDR2 to SVGAGI. V loses 8 bases at its end and J loses 5 bases; junction bases beyond the gene matches: 10. The donors were healthy, HIV-negative adults with no recently reported acute infections or vaccinations. Only Caucasian adults living in Nashville, Tennessee, USA were represented among the donors. CD4+ T cells were enriched through magnetic negative selection, after which naive cells were positively selected on CD45RA and the remaining negative fraction served as the memory subset. Blood was collected by leukapheresis, and PBMCs were isolated by Ficoll-Histopaque density gradient centrifugation and then cryopreserved in liquid nitrogen vapor phase. Purity and quantity of every magnetically sorted T cell population were checked by analytical flow cytometry. Genomic DNA was isolated from each sorted fraction and quantified by UV absorbance on a Nanodrop 2000c.

The chain is encoded by TRBV6-5 joined to TRBJ2-7, and TRBD2 matches 9 of the central bases. This clonotype was obtained from a man aged 18 to 30 in good health. What was sequenced was naive CD4+ T cells sorted from blood. The sample's cell subset or site label is to be understood as: CD45RA+ positively selected. CDR3 sequence: CASSRSSGDHEQYF. In nucleotide form, the sequence is TGTGCCAGCTCGCGGTCTAGCGGGGACCACGAGCAGTACTTC.